The TCR beta chain described here comes from a study of blood T cell repertoires in COVID-19. About the study: COVID-19 samples from acute and convalescent phases originated in the United States, Italy and Spain. T cells, B-cell-depleted T cells, or PBMCs supplied cDNA or gDNA.

About this clone itself: An end of the junction does not agree with germline; a read error may underlie this.

The authors' processing: Researchers report that nucleated cell counts were estimated from reference gene primer amplification. Assay used: immunoSEQ multiplex PCR; TCRdb lists only in-frame clones, some missing. That table supplies the V and J calls and clone size; D and trimming were determined from the DNA. Of about 140,000 clones listed, 80% to 85% are singletons. Sequenced input: peripheral blood. The sequence came from a woman aged 55-75 years with acute or convalescent COVID-19.

In nucleotides, the CDR3 is TGCCCCAGCAGCCCCTTTGGGACAGGGTACTATGGCTACACCTTC. It encodes CPSSPFGTGYYGYTF. This chain joins TRBV28 and TRBJ1-2; 9 positions agree with TRBD1. The CDR3 runs to 15 residues. Per germline, CDR1 MDHEN and CDR2 SYDVKM.